The 20 T cell receptor beta chains listed next were all sequenced from one sample in a study of T cells in Graves' hyperthyroidism and ophthalmopathy. Amplified regions were TCR beta CDR3 sequences from RNA transcripts. Initially, a first-round RT-PCR of the TCR CDR3 employed the HTBI primer set. TCRdb re-called the multiplex PCR reads through MiXCR, storing one row per CDR3 protein. The sample comprises hundreds of thousands of distinct CDR3 sequences, roughly 15% of which are singletons, and over 11% rests with the top ten. The sequenced material came from blood. Every receptor here comes from a woman in her 40s with Graves' hyperthyroidism.

The sample holds many counts of this clonotype. The V call is TRBV29-1, the J call TRBJ2-2, with D maybe TRBD2 (6 bases). The CDR3 covers 13 residues. Trimming took 4 bases from V and 0 from J, leaving 6 bases between them. In germline, CDR1 is SQVTM, CDR2 ANQGSEA. In DNA form, the CDR3 reads TGCAGCGTTGGACTAGCGAACACCGGGGAGCTGTTTTTT. Its protein is CSVGLANTGELFF.

In this sample, this clonotype turned up a few times. This chain links TRBV25-1 with TRBJ2-2; D is unresolved. Germline CDR1 MGHDK, CDR2 SYGVNS. Trimming left V 2 bases short and J 4 bases short, with 8 bases between. This CDR3 contains 14 residues. DNA of the CDR3: TGTGCCAGCAGTGAAGAGTTTTTCACCGGGGAGCTGTTTTTT. It specifies CASSEEFFTGELFF.

This clonotype has ten or more counts. The chain employs TRBV29-1 and TRBJ2-5, with a possible D match to TRBD2 (6 bases). The germline V gene encodes CDR1 SQVTM and CDR2 ANQGSEA. The germline V and J ends were trimmed by 6 bases and 5 bases, with 16 bases remaining between them. CDR3 size: 13 residues. The CDR3 nucleotides read TGCAGCGTGTTAGCGGAGTACGGGGAGACCCAGTACTTC. Translation: CSVLAEYGETQYF.

This sequence joins TRBV30 and TRBJ1-5; D is undetermined. Between the trimmed V and J ends, which lost 2 bases and 5 bases, there was a span of 10 bases. Germline V gives CDR1 GTSNPN, CDR2 SVGIG (reference sequence). The CDR3 is 13 residues long. The chain's CDR3 is CAWSHSLDQPQHF. For the CDR3, the DNA is TGTGCCTGGAGTCACAGCCTCGATCAGCCCCAGCATTTT.

This clonotype occurred many times. The V and J genes are TRBV6-1 and TRBJ1-1; D is unresolved. Trimming cost V 6 bases and J 1 base, with 9 bases left between them. The CDR3 length is 13 residues. CDR1 is MNHNS and CDR2 is SASEGT in the germline V gene. The CDR3 region has the DNA TGTGCCAGCAGATTGGACTGGAACACTGAAGCTTTCTTT. Its protein product is CASRLDWNTEAFF.

This clonotype was picked up many times. DNA of the CDR3: TGCAGCGTCCTCGGGTTCCTCGCCGGCAATCAGCCCCAGCATTTT. Protein product: CSVLGFLAGNQPQHF. The chain joins TRBV20-1 to TRBJ1-5, with D unclear. The CDR3 sequence is 15 residues long. The germline CDR1 and CDR2 sequences are DFQATT and SNEGSKA (reference sequence).

The rearrangement uses TRBV19 and TRBJ1-5; the D is unclear. Per germline, CDR1 LNHDA and CDR2 SQIVND (reference sequence). V dropped 0 bases and J dropped 9 bases, with 12 bases sitting between them. This CDR3 has 14 residues. The CDR3, as DNA: TGTGCCAGTAGTATAGAAGGAAGGGCATCGCCCCAGCATTTT. As protein: CASSIEGRASPQHF. Together with reference TRBV19 and TRBJ1-5, the CDR3 gives the full variable domain: DGGITQSPKYLFRKEGQNVTLSCEQNLNHDAMYWYRQDPGQGLRLIYYSQIVNDFQKGDIAEGYSVSREKKESFPLTVTSAQKNPTAFYLCASSIEGRASPQHFGDGTRLSIL.

This clonotype was detected many times. This chain links TRBV7-9 with TRBJ2-1; the D gene is possibly TRBD2 (5 bases). The CDR3 totals 14 residues. From germline, CDR1 is SEHNR and CDR2 FQNEAQ (reference sequence). V was cut by 3 bases and J by 9 bases, with 15 bases left in between. The CDR3 coding sequence is TGTGCCAGCAGCTTGCTCGGGGAAATTGGTGAGCAGTTCTTC. Protein sequence: CASSLLGEIGEQFF.

This clonotype has ten or more counts. The J gene is TRBJ2-3, the V gene TRBV12-3 or TRBV12-4, with 11 bases matching TRBD2. Germline trimming cut 7 bases from V and 8 bases from J; bases unmatched to any gene: 8. The length of the CDR3 is 14 residues. The CDR3 region is CASNELAGVGTQYF. CDR3 nucleotides: TGTGCCAGCAATGAACTAGCGGGAGTGGGTACGCAGTATTTT.

The rearrangement joins TRBV7-8 to TRBJ2-1; the match to TRBD2 covers 9 bases. The CDR3 extends over 15 amino acids. V dropped 5 bases and J dropped 8; count of bases not matched to a gene: 10. Germline CDR1 and CDR2: SGHVS and FQNEAQ. As DNA, the CDR3 is TGTGCCAGCAGCCCCATTGGGACTAGCTCAGATGAGCAGTTCTTC. Its protein product is CASSPIGTSSDEQFF.

This clonotype has just a few counts. This chain links TRBV2 with TRBJ1-5; tentative D call: TRBD1 (5 bases). Germline CDR1 is SNHLY and CDR2 is FYNNEI. The CDR3 covers 15 residues. The ends were cut back, 6 bases at V and 1 base at J, with 13 bases in the middle. CDR3 DNA sequence: TGTGCCAGCAGAGCTCAGGGAGCCAGCAATCAGCCCCAGCATTTT. Protein product: CASRAQGASNQPQHF.

In its sample, this clonotype was seen many times. The chain is built from TRBV11-2 and TRBJ2-6; D may match TRBD1 or TRBD2 (5 bases each). The CDR3 totals 17 residues. V shed 4 bases and J shed 3 bases, with 16 bases lying between them. Per germline, CDR1 SGHAT and CDR2 FQNNGV. The CDR3 loop is CASSSPGTPDGANVLTF. Here the CDR3 DNA reads TGTGCCAGCAGCTCTCCCGGGACGCCTGATGGGGCCAACGTCCTGACTTTC.

This clonotype occurred many times. The V gene is TRBV5-1, the J gene TRBJ2-1; D is possibly TRBD1 or TRBD2 (6 bases each). V dropped 0 bases and J dropped 7 bases, with 17 bases sitting between them. The CDR3 has 16 residues. Germline CDR1 is SGHRS and CDR2 is YFSETQ. CDR3 nucleotide sequence: TGCGCCAGCAGCTTGGAGGGGGGCCCGCTCTATAATGAGCAGTTCTTC. It specifies CASSLEGGPLYNEQFF.

J is TRBJ2-7 and V is TRBV10-1; the D is unclear. Germline loops: CDR1 WNHNN, CDR2 SYGVQD (reference sequence). The CDR3 extends over 14 amino acids. Trimming removed 0 bases from V and 6 bases from J, with 12 bases in between. This CDR3 reads CASSESKGIGEQYF. CDR3 in DNA: TGCGCCAGCAGTGAGTCGAAAGGGATCGGCGAGCAGTACTTC.

This rearrangement joins TRBV28 to TRBJ2-2; D gene uncertain. This CDR3 region has 13 residues. With 4 bases removed from V and 9 bases from J, the gap between germline ends came to 12 bases. Germline lookup yields CDR1 MDHEN and CDR2 SYDVKM. This CDR3 is CASSYTGERELFF. The CDR3 DNA is TGTGCCAGCAGTTATACGGGTGAGAGGGAGCTGTTTTTT.

The chain has TRBV15 and TRBJ2-5; D ambiguous. The CDR3 totals 14 residues. V shed 0 bases and J shed 4 bases, with 9 bases lying between them. Germline CDR1 reads LNHNV; CDR2 reads YYDKDF (reference sequence). CDR3: CATSRDRRGETQYF. The DNA for the CDR3 is TGTGCCACCAGCAGAGATCGCCGCGGAGAGACCCAGTACTTC.

This clonotype was recorded at least ten times. The J gene is TRBJ2-3, the V gene TRBV7-3; D possibly corresponds to TRBD1 (5 bases). Germline lookup yields CDR1 SGHTA and CDR2 FQGTGA. V shed 5 bases and J shed 1 base, with 13 bases lying between them. The CDR3 runs 15 residues. CDR3 DNA: TGTGCCAGCAGCGCCCAGGGTGCGGGCACAGATACGCAGTATTTT. It translates to CASSAQGAGTDTQYF.

This clonotype was counted a few times. The rearrangement joins TRBV6-5 to TRBJ2-3; TRBD2 agrees at 10 bases. There are 15 residues in the CDR3. The V segment lost 2 bases and the J segment 2 bases; nucleotides outside the gene matches: 1. Germline loops: CDR1 MNHEY, CDR2 SVGAGI. The CDR3 sequence: CASSYGTSDTDTQYF. CDR3 DNA: TGTGCCAGCAGTTACGGGACTAGCGACACAGATACGCAGTATTTT.

This clonotype was observed a few times. CDR3 protein: CASGPGQGLASTDTQYF. CDR3 sequence (DNA): TGTGCTAGTGGTCCCGGACAGGGGCTAGCTAGCACAGATACGCAGTATTTT. V gene TRBV12-5 combines with J gene TRBJ2-3; 9 bases line up with TRBD1. Germline V gene sequence: CDR1 LGHNT, CDR2 FRNRAP. The CDR3 covers 17 residues. Trimming cost V 5 bases and J 0 bases; bases outside gene matches: 9.

This clonotype has a single count. The chain has TRBV19 and TRBJ2-1; TRBD1 or TRBD2 may be the D gene (6 bases each). Germline CDR1 and CDR2: LNHDA and SQIVND (reference sequence). Trimming pared 4 bases from V and 3 bases from J, leaving 16 bases between. This CDR3 comprises 16 residues. CDR3 sequence reads: CASSTGASEGYNEQFF. DNA of the CDR3: TGTGCCAGTAGTACAGGGGCTAGCGAGGGCTACAATGAGCAGTTCTTC.